Below are 18 T cell receptor beta chains sequenced from a single sample in a study of T cells after posttransplantation cyclophosphamide. Assay used: immunoSEQ multiplex PCR; TCRdb lists only in-frame clones, some missing. The sample was found to contain 15,000 or so clones, and every one recurs. Busulfan-fludarabine conditioning, marrow transplant, and cyclophosphamide on days +3 and +4 were administered. The source was PBMCs, collected after allogeneic stem cell transplant with posttransplant cyclophosphamide. The receptors were sampled from a female patient aged 40 to 50 who received an allogeneic stem cell transplant from an unrelated donor, was CMV-positive, and had acute GVHD only. A share of the T cells may be of graft donor origin.

This clone was seen ten or more times. The gene calls are TRBV11-3 and TRBJ2-5; D unresolved. Trimming took 4 bases from V and 5 from J, leaving 14 bases between them. Per germline, CDR1 SGHNT and CDR2 YENEEA. This CDR3 spans 14 amino acids. The CDR3 is CASSSIWARETQYF. The CDR3 DNA reads TGTGCCAGCAGCTCTATATGGGCTCGCGAGACCCAGTACTTC.

This clone was counted many times. The chain joins TRBV29-1 to TRBJ2-2, with D tentatively TRBD2 (6 bases). The V end lost 5 bases, the J end lost 3 bases, and 22 bases lay between the germline ends. Looked up from germline, CDR1 is SQVTM and CDR2 is ANQGSEA. The CDR3 runs to 17 residues. The CDR3, as DNA: TGCAGCGTTAGCCTAGCAGTCGCGGGGTTGCACACCGGGGAGCTGTTTTTT. This gives the protein CSVSLAVAGLHTGELFF.

This clone appeared many times. This chain joins TRBV28 and TRBJ1-2, with D unclear. This CDR3 has 13 residues. V lost 3 bases, J lost 2 bases, and 7 bases lay in between. Germline loops: CDR1 MDHEN, CDR2 SYDVKM. In DNA, the CDR3 is TGTGCCAGCAGTTTCCCCCTCAACTATGGCTACACCTTC. The encoded protein is CASSFPLNYGYTF.

The sample holds many counts of this clone. The chain is built from TRBV2 and TRBJ1-5; maybe TRBD1 (6 bases). The CDR3 runs 14 residues. V lost 8 bases, J lost 4 bases, and 15 bases lay in between. In germline, CDR1 is SNHLY, CDR2 FYNNEI. CDR3 DNA: TGTGCCAGCCAGGACAGTCCTCAGAATCAGCCCCAGCATTTT. It is translated as CASQDSPQNQPQHF.

This clone was recorded at least ten times. A far more abundant clone sits one base away, making this likely a read error. V usage is TRBV5-6 and J usage is TRBJ2-7, with 14 positions matching TRBD2. Germline assignment: CDR1 SGHDT and CDR2 YYEEEE. CDR3 size: 16 residues. Unmatched junction bases numbered 11, after V lost 6 bases and J lost 6 bases. CDR3 coding DNA: TGTGCCAGCATCTTCTTCGGGACTAGCGGGAGTGGCGAGCAGTACTTC. Its translation: CASIFFGTSGSGEQYF.

The J gene is TRBJ2-7, the V gene TRBV13, with TRBD2 matching over 10 bases. Germline V CDR1 and CDR2: PRHDT, FYEKMQ (reference sequence). V lost 5 bases and J lost 3; bases outside the gene matches: 4. The CDR3 is 14 residues long. CDR3 residues: CASSPRTSGYEQYF. For the CDR3, the DNA is TGTGCCAGCAGCCCTCGGACTAGCGGCTACGAGCAGTACTTC.

The table lists this clone with many counts. V gene TRBV7-2 combines with J gene TRBJ1-3; D is unclear. Trimming removed 3 bases from V and 0 bases from J, with 6 bases in between. The CDR3 totals 14 residues. The germline V gene encodes CDR1 SGHTA and CDR2 FQGNSA. The CDR3 is CASSFQRSGNTIYF. The CDR3 DNA is TGTGCCAGCAGCTTCCAGCGCTCTGGAAACACCATATATTTT. Supplemented by reference TRBV7-2 and TRBJ1-3, the full variable domain reads GAGVSQSPSNKVTEKGKDVELRCDPISGHTALYWYRQSLGQGLEFLIYFQGNSAPDKSGLPSDRFSAERTGGSVSTLTIQRTQQEDSAVYLCASSFQRSGNTIYFGEGSWLTVV.

This clone appeared many times. This chain connects TRBV4-1 to TRBJ2-7; tentatively, D is TRBD1 (5 bases). Trimming took off 4 bases at V and 4 bases at J, with 11 bases between the two ends. CDR1 MGHRA and CDR2 YSYEKL come from the germline V gene. The CDR3 sequence is 13 residues long. The CDR3 spells CASSPHRKYEQYF. Here the CDR3 DNA reads TGCGCCAGCAGCCCCCACAGGAAATACGAGCAGTACTTC.

The chain is built from TRBV7-2 and TRBJ1-2; tentatively, D is TRBD1 (6 bases). Trimming left V 5 bases short and J 6 bases short, with 19 bases between. The CDR3 is 15 residues long. The germline gives CDR1 SGHTA, CDR2 FQGNSA. The CDR3 sequence is CASSPYTGRGNGYTF. The CDR3 DNA follows: TGTGCCAGCAGCCCGTACACGGGCAGGGGAAATGGCTACACCTTC. The full variable domain, its missing parts supplied by reference TRBV7-2 and TRBJ1-2, is GAGVSQSPSNKVTEKGKDVELRCDPISGHTALYWYRQSLGQGLEFLIYFQGNSAPDKSGLPSDRFSAERTGGSVSTLTIQRTQQEDSAVYLCASSPYTGRGNGYTFGSGTRLTVV.

This clone was recorded at least ten times. The gene calls are TRBV23-1 and TRBJ2-2; D uncertain. TRBV23-1 is placed among ORFs of uncertain function. Deletions cut 2 bases from V and 0 bases from J, with 13 bases between. The CDR3 totals 17 residues. The CDR3 loop is CASSQMAARTNTGELFF. CDR3 in DNA: TGCGCCAGCAGTCAAATGGCCGCGAGGACGAACACCGGGGAGCTGTTTTTT.

This clone was observed many times. J is TRBJ2-3 and V is TRBV6-5; tentatively, D is TRBD2 (6 bases). This CDR3 is built from 14 residues. Trimming took off 7 bases at V and 4 bases at J, with 15 bases between the two ends. Germline V lookup: CDR1 MNHEY, CDR2 SVGAGI. The CDR3 coding sequence is TGTGCCAGCACCCCGCGGGGAAAGGCAGATACGCAGTATTTT. This gives the protein CASTPRGKADTQYF.

This clone was seen many times. The sample carries other DNA sequences with the same CDR3. J is TRBJ1-5 and V is TRBV6-1; a weak D match, TRBD1 (6 bases). V was trimmed by 4 bases and J by 0 bases, leaving 13 bases between them. The CDR3 covers 16 residues. CDR1 is MNHNS and CDR2 is SASEGT in the germline V gene. The CDR3 is CASSALQGYSNQPQHF. CDR3 nucleotide sequence: TGTGCCAGCAGTGCGCTGCAGGGGTATAGCAATCAGCCCCAGCATTTT.

This clone was found a few times. V is TRBV28 and J is TRBJ2-3; no definite D call. CDR1 MDHEN and CDR2 SYDVKM come from the germline V gene. The ends were cut back, 6 bases at V and 6 bases at J, with 7 bases in the middle. CDR3 size: 11 residues. The CDR3 sequence: CASSPRDTQYF. The CDR3 nucleotides are TGTGCCAGCAGCCCCCGTGATACGCAGTATTTT. Variable domain in full (rest from reference TRBV28 and TRBJ2-3): DVKVTQSSRYLVKRTGEKVFLECVQDMDHENMFWYRQDPGLGLRLIYFSYDVKMKEKGDIPEGYSVSREKKERFSLILESASTNQTSMYLCASSPRDTQYFGPGTRLTVL.

There are many counts of this clone. The chain carries TRBV29-1 and TRBJ2-1; 10 bases fit TRBD2. The CDR3 is made up of 16 amino acids. CDR1 is SQVTM, CDR2 ANQGSEA, per germline. The ends lost 0 bases at V and 3 bases at J; junction bases unmatched: 5. CDR3 protein: CSVEDPLAGVYNEQFF. The CDR3 DNA reads TGCAGCGTTGAAGATCCGCTAGCGGGGGTCTACAATGAGCAGTTCTTC.

J is TRBJ2-7 and V is TRBV5-4, with 8 nucleotides matching TRBD1. This CDR3 is 14 amino acids long. Germline loops: CDR1 SGHNT, CDR2 YYREEE (reference sequence). The trim removed 0 bases at V and 6 bases at J, leaving 5 bases unmatched. DNA for the CDR3: TGTGCCAGCAGCTTGGTAGGACAGGGTCCCGAGCAGTACGTC. Protein product: CASSLVGQGPEQYV.

The table lists this clone with many counts. The rearrangement links TRBV12-5 to TRBJ1-1, with TRBD1 identical over 10 bases. Unmatched junction bases numbered 11, after V lost 3 bases and J lost 1 base. The CDR3 has 18 amino acids. Germline CDR1 and CDR2: LGHNT and FRNRAP. This CDR3 reads CASGLNWGGQGTNTEAFF. The CDR3, as DNA: TGTGCTAGTGGTTTAAATTGGGGGGGACAGGGGACGAACACTGAAGCTTTCTTT.

This clone was seen repeatedly, ten times or more. The J gene is TRBJ2-7, the V gene TRBV7-9, with D possibly matching TRBD2 (8 bases). The germline gives CDR1 SEHNR, CDR2 FQNEAQ (reference sequence). The CDR3 runs to 17 residues. Trimming took off 2 bases at V and 4 bases at J, with 21 bases between the two ends. The CDR3 reads CASSLKGATSGLYEQYF. The CDR3 coding sequence is TGTGCCAGCAGCTTAAAGGGGGCTACTAGCGGTTTATACGAGCAGTACTTC.

This clone was detected many times. The CDR3 spells CASSLYEGYTF. CDR3 coding DNA: TGTGCCAGCAGCTTGTATGAGGGCTACACCTTC. The gene calls are TRBV5-6 and TRBJ1-2, with D unresolved. Per the germline V gene, CDR1 is SGHDT and CDR2 is YYEEEE. V was trimmed by 1 base and J by 8 bases, leaving 6 bases between them. The CDR3 covers 11 residues.